The 13 T cell receptor beta chains presented below share a single source sample, sequenced in a study of blood T cell repertoires in COVID-19 (dated by TCRdb to the early 2020s). Library creation used the immunoSEQ multiplex PCR assay. This immuneACCESS table, as held by TCRdb, lists in-frame sequences with V and J called but not all clones. Of the missing ones, under half trace to an unresolved V gene in checked studies; the others have no known cause. For this sample the table gives roughly 200,000 clones, of which 94% were detected only once. About 0.76% of the sample is in the top ten clones. The sequencing sample was made of peripheral blood. These receptors were collected from a man under 40 with COVID-19, enrolled during active disease.

The chain recombines TRBV30 with TRBJ1-1; a possible D gene is TRBD1 (5 bases). This CDR3 comprises 15 residues. The ends were cut back, 0 bases at V and 0 bases at J, with 11 bases in the middle. CDR1 is GTSNPN and CDR2 is SVGIG in the germline V gene (reference sequence). The CDR3 is CAWSVQAGLNTEAFF. Here the CDR3 DNA reads TGTGCCTGGAGTGTACAGGCAGGGTTGAACACTGAAGCTTTCTTT.

This chain connects TRBV3-1 (or the pseudogene TRBV3-2) to TRBJ1-3; D is unclear. Trimming removed 0 bases at V and 0 bases at J, with 9 bases between. Germline-derived CDR1 and CDR2 are LGHDT and YNNKEL (reference sequence). The CDR3 is 16 residues long. For the CDR3, the DNA is TGTGCCAGCAGCCAAGATCCCAGAGGCTCTGGAAACACCATATATTTT. Residues: CASSQDPRGSGNTIYF.

This chain uses TRBV9 with TRBJ1-6; 11 bases are a match to TRBD1. Germline V gene sequence: CDR1 SGDLS, CDR2 YYNGEE. V was clipped by 4 bases and J by 9 bases; unmatched bases: 12. This CDR3 comprises 17 residues. CDR3 bases: TGTGCCAGCAGCCCCCGCGGGACAGGGGGACTCTCTTCACCCCTCCACTTT. Amino acid sequence: CASSPRGTGGLSSPLHF.

The chain carries TRBV30 and TRBJ1-2; 10 bases fit TRBD1. There are 16 residues in the CDR3. J was trimmed by 9 bases and V by 4 bases; bases with no gene match: 17. Germline V CDR1 and CDR2: GTSNPN, SVGIG (reference sequence). CDR3 amino acids: CAWTPPGQGHSRRYTF. CDR3 in DNA: TGTGCCTGGACTCCTCCGGGACAGGGGCATTCTAGGCGCTACACCTTC.

This clone was recorded once. This chain uses TRBV9 with TRBJ2-1, with TRBD1 identical over 9 bases. From germline, CDR1 is SGDLS and CDR2 YYNGEE. The V gene end was trimmed by 0 bases and the J gene end by 6 bases; junction bases not matched to a gene: 4. CDR3 length: 15 amino acids. CDR3 region: CASSVGDRESNEQFF. The CDR3 DNA sequence: TGTGCCAGCAGCGTAGGGGACAGGGAAAGCAATGAGCAGTTCTTC. The full variable domain, with the rest looked up from reference TRBV9 and TRBJ2-1, is DSGVTQTPKHLITATGQRVTLRCSPRSGDLSVYWYQQSLDQGLQFLIQYYNGEERAKGNILERFSAQQFPDLHSELNLSSLELGDSALYFCASSVGDRESNEQFFGPGTRLTVL.

The chain links TRBV10-3 to TRBJ2-2, with 8 bases that match TRBD1. Germline V CDR1 and CDR2: ENHRY, SYGVKD. The V gene end was trimmed by 8 bases and the J gene end by 2 bases; junction bases not matched to a gene: 7. CDR3 length: 15 residues. The CDR3 loop is CAIRETGDNTGELFF. CDR3 coding DNA: TGTGCCATCCGGGAGACAGGGGACAACACCGGGGAGCTGTTTTTT.

This clone has more than one count but fewer than ten. The chain combines TRBV3-1 (or the pseudogene TRBV3-2) with TRBJ2-2, with D possibly matching TRBD2 (5 bases). Trimming left V 1 base short and J 6 bases short, with 15 bases between. Germline CDR1 and CDR2: LGHDT and YNNKEL (reference sequence). The CDR3 totals 16 residues. The CDR3 reads CASSQVVTGMAGELFF. The CDR3 bases are TGTGCCAGCAGCCAAGTTGTCACGGGGATGGCCGGGGAGCTGTTTTTT.

This clone was detected only once. V gene TRBV5-1 combines with J gene TRBJ1-6; 8 positions match TRBD1. With V trimmed by 4 bases and J by 0 bases, 3 bases remained unmatched. The CDR3 has 16 residues. Germline V gene lookup returns CDR1 SGHRS and CDR2 YFSETQ. The CDR3 is CASSEGQDSYNSPLHF. DNA of the CDR3: TGCGCCAGCAGCGAGGGACAGGACTCCTATAATTCACCCCTCCACTTT.

The V gene is TRBV9, the J gene TRBJ2-3; the D gene is possibly TRBD2 (5 bases). The CDR3 has 15 amino acids. Trimming removed 0 bases at V and 2 bases at J, with 10 bases between. Germline-derived CDR1 and CDR2 are SGDLS and YYNGEE. In DNA form, the CDR3 reads TGTGCCAGCAGCGTAGCTAGCACCTACACAGATACGCAGTATTTT. Protein: CASSVASTYTDTQYF.

The chain combines TRBV9 with TRBJ1-6, with D tentatively TRBD1 (5 bases). Germline V gene data show CDR1 as SGDLS and CDR2 as YYNGEE. Deletions cut 4 bases from V and 10 bases from J, with 12 bases between. This CDR3 has 13 amino acids. CDR3 amino acids: CASSPGGKSPLHF. The CDR3 nucleotides read TGTGCCAGCAGCCCCGGGGGGAAATCACCCCTCCACTTT.

This chain uses TRBV7-9 with TRBJ2-7; 8 bases fit TRBD1. The CDR3 contains 16 residues. The ends lost 1 base at V and 3 bases at J; junction bases unmatched: 8. CDR1 is SEHNR and CDR2 is FQNEAQ in the germline V gene (reference sequence). The CDR3 spells CASSLVGRGQDYEQYF. DNA of the CDR3: TGTGCCAGCAGCTTAGTCGGCAGGGGGCAGGACTACGAGCAGTACTTC.

The V and J genes are TRBV27 and TRBJ1-6; 9 nucleotides align to TRBD1. CDR3 size: 15 residues. The junction had 7 bases not matched to a gene; V was cut back by 5 bases and J by 8 bases. Germline V gives CDR1 MNHEY, CDR2 SMNVEV (reference sequence). The CDR3 DNA reads TGTGCCAGCAGTACCAGGACAGGGGTGGATTCACCCCTCCACTTT. Protein: CASSTRTGVDSPLHF.

The chain uses TRBV7-2 and TRBJ2-7, with 8 bases lining up with TRBD1. The CDR3 contains 16 residues. Trimming removed 0 bases from V and 6 bases from J; junction bases left unmatched: 10. From germline, CDR1 is SGHTA and CDR2 FQGNSA. The CDR3 bases are TGTGCCAGCAGCTTAGCGGGGCAGGGGGCACCGGGCGAGCAGTACTTC. This codes for CASSLAGQGAPGEQYF. The full variable domain, in which reference TRBV7-2 and TRBJ2-7 provide the parts outside the CDR3, is GAGVSQSPSNKVTEKGKDVELRCDPISGHTALYWYRQSLGQGLEFLIYFQGNSAPDKSGLPSDRFSAERTGGSVSTLTIQRTQQEDSAVYLCASSLAGQGAPGEQYFGPGTRLTVT.